The T cell receptor (beta chain) under discussion was sequenced for a study of control samples from healthy donors and cancer patients. The length of the CDR3 is 15 residues. The ends were cut back, 0 bases at V and 0 bases at J, with 9 bases in the middle. Germline assignment: CDR1 SGHRS and CDR2 YFSETQ. Clones were sequenced by immunoSEQ multiplex PCR, and TCRdb holds only the in-frame ones, with some missing. The sample lists 120,000 or so clones; roughly 89% were seen once. This TCR was recovered from a man younger than 40 in good health. Material: blood. The V and J genes are TRBV5-1 and TRBJ1-2; D unresolved. CDR3 residues: CASSLDGPTNYGYTF. The CDR3 bases are TGCGCCAGCAGCTTGGACGGCCCTACTAACTATGGCTACACCTTC.